Sequencing of this T cell receptor (beta chain) was carried out in a study of siplizumab effects on memory and regulatory T cells. General study points: Siplizumab brought about a significant reduction in alloreactive sequences traceable to unstimulated CD4+ memory cells. For siplizumab cultures, the suppressive function of their proliferating Tregs was not confirmed.

Measured with immunoSEQ multiplex PCR; TCRdb has only the in-frame clones, and not every one. The sample shows under 150,000 clones, roughly 94% of them seen only once. A note on this clone: Its antigen is undetermined.

V lost 0 bases and J lost 8; bases outside the gene matches: 9. Germline V gene data show CDR1 as GTSNPN and CDR2 as SVGIG (reference sequence). The CDR3 consists of 16 residues. The sample comprised non-Treg CD4+ T cells sorted from blood. The genes are TRBV30 and TRBJ2-1; 11 nucleotides align to TRBD2. The receptor comes from a human donor in good health. CDR3 in DNA: TGTGCCTGGAGTGTTACAACTAGCGGGAGAATGTATGAGCAGTTCTTC. Amino acids: CAWSVTTSGRMYEQFF.